The 20 T cell receptor beta chains below come from one sample, sequenced in a study of T cell responses to AZD1222 COVID-19 vaccine. The assay was immunoSEQ multiplex PCR, and TCRdb's table has in-frame clones only and misses some. This table has roughly 170,000 clones, about nine tenths appearing once. The source material was peripheral blood, sampled on day 0 of AZD1222 vaccination. These receptor sequences come from an adult in good health.

V usage is TRBV9 and J usage is TRBJ2-5; D unresolved. V gave up 2 bases and J gave up 2 bases, with 7 bases separating them. The CDR3 totals 13 residues. CDR1 and CDR2 (germline): SGDLS, YYNGEE. The CDR3 DNA reads as TGTGCCAGCAGCGTCTCGCCGCAAGAGACCCAGTACTTC. Its translation: CASSVSPQETQYF. Supplemented by reference TRBV9 and TRBJ2-5, the full variable domain reads DSGVTQTPKHLITATGQRVTLRCSPRSGDLSVYWYQQSLDQGLQFLIQYYNGEERAKGNILERFSAQQFPDLHSELNLSSLELGDSALYFCASSVSPQETQYFGPGTRLLVL.

J is TRBJ1-4 and V is TRBV4-3; unclear D gene. Germline CDR1 LGHNA, CDR2 YSLEER. Trimming cost V 4 bases and J 2 bases, with 5 bases left between them. This CDR3 spans 13 amino acids. CDR3 in amino acids: CASSPQTNEKLFF. The CDR3 nucleotides read TGCGCCAGCAGCCCTCAGACTAATGAAAAACTGTTTTTT.

DNA of the CDR3: TGTGCCAGCAGCTTAAGTTGGGCGACCTCTGGGGCCAACGTCCTGACTTTC. Translating gives CASSLSWATSGANVLTF. This chain joins TRBV7-2 and TRBJ2-6; D is uncertain. This CDR3 comprises 17 residues. The V gene lost 2 bases and the J gene lost 0 bases, with 11 bases spanning the gap. Germline CDR1 SGHTA, CDR2 FQGNSA.

In nucleotides, the CDR3 is TGTGCCAGCAGCCCTAGGACTGAACTTAATGAGCAGTTCTTC. It specifies CASSPRTELNEQFF. The genes are TRBV7-9 and TRBJ2-1, with a possible D match to TRBD2 (5 bases). CDR3 length: 14 amino acids. CDR1 and CDR2 (germline): SEHNR, FQNEAQ (reference sequence). Trimming took 5 bases from V and 7 from J, leaving 15 bases between them.

The CDR3: CASSLGGGLEPQHF. CDR3 sequence (DNA): TGTGCCAGCAGCTTAGGCGGAGGCCTAGAGCCCCAGCATTTT. The gene calls are TRBV7-9 and TRBJ1-5; D is unclear. V was pared by 1 base and J by 8 bases, with 12 bases between. The CDR3 covers 14 residues. Germline CDR1 SEHNR, CDR2 FQNEAQ (reference sequence). The full variable domain, rest sourced from reference TRBV7-9 and TRBJ1-5, is DTGVSQNPRHKITKRGQNVTFRCDPISEHNRLYWYRQTLGQGPEFLTYFQNEAQLEKSRLLSDRFSAERPKGSFSTLEIQRTEQGDSAMYLCASSLGGGLEPQHFGDGTRLSIL.

This sequence joins TRBV27 and TRBJ2-7, with D possibly matching TRBD2 (6 bases). Germline lookup yields CDR1 MNHEY and CDR2 SMNVEV (reference sequence). The CDR3 sequence is 15 residues long. Trimming removed 5 bases from V and 6 bases from J, with 20 bases in between. CDR3 nucleotide sequence: TGTGCCAGCAGTCCCGGGACGGGAGTTCCCGGCGAGCAGTACTTC. Its translation is CASSPGTGVPGEQYF.

The chain joins TRBV6-5 to TRBJ2-7; D unclear. Trimming removed 5 bases from V and 3 bases from J, with 17 bases in between. The V gene's germline CDR1 is MNHEY and CDR2 SVGAGI. The CDR3 covers 15 residues. For the CDR3, the DNA is TGTGCCAGCAGTATTTCCGGGCCAGCTTTCTACGAGCAGTACTTC. Residues: CASSISGPAFYEQYF.

This clone was observed a few times. This CDR3 reads CASSLDRETEAFF. CDR3 bases: TGTGCCAGCAGCTTAGATCGAGAGACTGAAGCTTTCTTT. The V and J genes are TRBV11-3 and TRBJ1-1; no clear D gene. There are 13 residues in the CDR3. CDR1 is SGHNT and CDR2 is YENEEA in the germline V gene. V dropped 0 bases and J dropped 5 bases, with 7 bases sitting between them.

This chain uses TRBV10-2 with TRBJ2-7, with 9 nucleotides matching TRBD1. The CDR3 runs to 15 residues. After removal of 6 bases from V and 1 base from J, the junction contained 7 bases not matched to a gene. Germline V gene lookup returns CDR1 WSHSY and CDR2 SAAADI. The CDR3 DNA reads as TGCGCCAGCAGGGGACAGGGTACTACGTCCTACGAGCAGTACTTC. Residues: CASRGQGTTSYEQYF.

The chain couples TRBV2 to TRBJ2-3; 8 bases line up with TRBD1. The CDR3 runs 14 residues. Looked up from germline, CDR1 is SNHLY and CDR2 is FYNNEI. V trimming: 9 bases; J trimming: 5 bases; junction bases outside the gene matches: 10. CDR3 bases: TGTGCCAGTCCCGGGACAGGTAACTTAGATACGCAGTATTTT. This gives the protein CASPGTGNLDTQYF.

The count of this clone is one. The DNA for the CDR3 is TGTGCCAGCAGCCAAGATGAGTGGGTGGGTGGCTACACCTTC. Translation: CASSQDEWVGGYTF. The chain uses TRBV3-1 (or the pseudogene TRBV3-2) and TRBJ1-2; D remains ambiguous. The CDR3 runs 14 residues. Per germline, CDR1 LGHDT and CDR2 YNNKEL (reference sequence). Between the trimmed V and J ends, which lost 0 bases and 7 bases, there was a span of 12 bases.

The genes are TRBV27 and TRBJ2-4; D gene unclear. CDR3 size: 15 residues. The V end lost 0 bases, the J end lost 2 bases, and 8 bases lay between the germline ends. Germline CDR1 is MNHEY and CDR2 is SMNVEV (reference sequence). The CDR3 here is CASSLSPGTKNIQYF. Here the CDR3 DNA reads TGTGCCAGCAGTTTATCCCCGGGCACCAAAAACATTCAGTACTTC.

As to this clone: The junction differs from germline at one of its ends, possibly a read error. The V gene is TRBV18, the J gene TRBJ1-5; the D gene is possibly TRBD1 (5 bases). This CDR3 is built from 20 residues. Per the germline V gene, CDR1 is KGHSH and CDR2 is LQKENI. The CDR3 region is CASSRGSPGARASDHQPQHF. Here the CDR3 DNA reads TGTGCCAGTTCACGTGGCAGTCCTGGGGCCAGGGCGAGTGATCATCAGCCCCAGCATTTT.

The CDR3 sequence is CATSRDRTRTAMNTEAFF. CDR3 nucleotides: TGTGCCACCAGCAGAGACCGCACGAGGACGGCCATGAACACTGAAGCTTTCTTT. The rearrangement uses TRBV15 and TRBJ1-1, with D unclear. CDR1 and CDR2 from the germline V gene are LNHNV and YYDKDF (reference sequence). V dropped 0 bases and J dropped 0 bases, with 17 bases sitting between them. This CDR3 contains 18 residues.

The V and J genes are TRBV19 and TRBJ1-2, with 7 bases that match TRBD1. This CDR3 has 15 residues. Unmatched junction bases numbered 6, after V lost 5 bases and J lost 0 bases. The germline V gene has CDR1 LNHDA and CDR2 SQIVND (reference sequence). The CDR3 sequence is CASSAQGVPNYGYTF. DNA of the CDR3: TGTGCCAGTAGTGCCCAGGGGGTACCTAACTATGGCTACACCTTC.

V gene TRBV9 combines with J gene TRBJ2-1; tentatively, D is TRBD2 (7 bases). This CDR3 region has 15 residues. Germline V CDR1 and CDR2: SGDLS, YYNGEE. V lost 4 bases, J lost 7 bases, and 18 bases lay in between. CDR3 region: CASSPRGGAGNEQFF. CDR3 bases: TGTGCCAGCAGCCCCCGAGGGGGGGCGGGAAATGAGCAGTTCTTC.

The rearrangement uses TRBV19 and TRBJ2-3; 9 positions agree with TRBD1. The junction had 8 bases not matched to a gene; V was cut back by 3 bases and J by 4 bases. Germline CDR1 LNHDA, CDR2 SQIVND (reference sequence). This CDR3 contains 16 residues. The CDR3 loop is CASSIFGTGTSDTQYF. In DNA, the CDR3 is TGTGCCAGTAGTATCTTCGGGACAGGGACATCAGATACGCAGTATTTT. Full variable domain (rest looked up from reference TRBV19 and TRBJ2-3): DGGITQSPKYLFRKEGQNVTLSCEQNLNHDAMYWYRQDPGQGLRLIYYSQIVNDFQKGDIAEGYSVSREKKESFPLTVTSAQKNPTAFYLCASSIFGTGTSDTQYFGPGTRLTVL.

A single count supports this clone. This chain's CDR3 is CASSLRSGLGESLHF. For the CDR3, the DNA is TGTGCCAGCAGCTTACGGTCAGGGTTGGGGGAATCCCTCCACTTT. The chain has TRBV7-3 and TRBJ1-6, with D possibly being TRBD1 (5 bases). CDR1 and CDR2 (germline): SGHTA, FQGTGA. The CDR3 is 15 amino acids. Between the trimmed V and J ends, which lost 2 bases and 14 bases, there was a span of 19 bases.

The sample holds one count of this clone. The chain is built from TRBV9 and TRBJ1-3; the D gene is possibly TRBD1 (6 bases). Germline CDR1 is SGDLS and CDR2 is YYNGEE. This CDR3 contains 16 residues. V was cut by 3 bases and J by 3 bases, with 16 bases left in between. CDR3 DNA: TGTGCCAGCAGCGGACTCGGGGGCGAGGGTGGAAACACCATATATTTT. Protein sequence: CASSGLGGEGGNTIYF.

This rearrangement joins TRBV6-6 to TRBJ2-7; 7 bases are shared with TRBD1. CDR1 MNHNY and CDR2 SVGAGI come from the germline V gene (reference sequence). The length of the CDR3 is 15 residues. J lost 2 bases, V lost 5 bases, and 9 bases had no gene match. CDR3 sequence reads: CASSPFGQATYEQYF. In DNA form, the CDR3 reads TGTGCCAGCAGTCCATTCGGACAGGCGACCTACGAGCAGTACTTC.